The source of this TCR beta chain is a study of T cell repertoires in cytomegalovirus infection. The wider study: CMV infection and matching HLA type were both indicated by public TCR beta signatures. Findings and caveats of the study: CMV-specific TCR beta clonotypes restricted by HLA-C were the ones dominating the ex vivo response. There were carriers of CMV plus the relevant HLA, and cumulative public TCR beta family frequency identified them.

Germline-derived CDR1 and CDR2 are GTSNPN and SVGIG (reference sequence). This CDR3 contains 14 residues. V gave up 3 bases and J gave up 1 base; unmatched junction bases: 4. TCRdb recomputed calls from the reads with MiXCR, one row per CDR3 protein. The sample has some 97,000 distinct CDR3 sequences, 23% seen once. This clonotype showed up just a few times. Its antigen is not known. This receptor was identified in a human donor in good health (CMV status not recorded). Some clones in this sample may be carry-over from other donors' samples. Input material: CD8+ T cells from PBMCs. V and J are TRBV30 and TRBJ2-3, with 7 bases identical to TRBD2. The CDR3 here is CAWRTGRGTDTQYF. DNA for the CDR3: TGTGCCTGGAGGACGGGGAGGGGCACAGATACGCAGTATTTT.